This is a list of T cell receptor beta chains from one sample in a study of T cells in localized non-small cell lung cancer. The assay was immunoSEQ multiplex PCR, and TCRdb's table has in-frame clones only and misses some. This sample has around 25,000 clones, with less than 90% found just once. Source: peripheral blood, taken before any cancer treatment. Receptor source: a female donor older than 55 with stage I lung adenocarcinoma. Both conserved end residues are part of each CDR3. D genes are given only for firm matches. Part of the rows lack a size; the others show once, few, many or a class for expanded clones.

d_call | j_call | clone_size | v_call | cdr3_nt | cdr3_aa
TRBD2 | TRBJ2-1 | . | TRBV7-2 | TGTGCCAGCAGCACCCTACTAGCGGGAGGGCGGTCCTACAATGAGCAGTTCTTC | CASSTLLAGGRSYNEQFF
. | TRBJ1-2 | . | TRBV29-1 | TGCAGCGTTGCAGGGTATGGCTACACCTTC | CSVAGYGYTF
. | TRBJ2-2 | . | TRBV9 | TGTGCCAGCAGCCGCCCCGAGGCGGGAAAACATACCGGGGAGCTGTTTTTT | CASSRPEAGKHTGELFF
. | TRBJ1-5 | once | TRBV19 | TGTGCCAGTAGTACTCTCGGCGGCCAGGGCGGCAATCAGCCCCAGCATTTT | CASSTLGGQGGNQPQHF
TRBD1 | TRBJ1-4 | . | TRBV10-2 | TGCGCCAGCAGAGACCCGGACAGGGGGCCGGCTGAAAAACTGTTTTTT | CASRDPDRGPAEKLFF
TRBD1 | TRBJ1-2 | . | TRBV7-8 | TGTGCCAGCAGCTTAACGGGACAGGGGAACTATGGCTACACCTTC | CASSLTGQGNYGYTF
TRBD2 | TRBJ2-5 | . | TRBV29-1 | TGCAGCGCTCGACATCGGGGGGGGACAGAGACCCAGTACTTC | CSARHRGGTETQYF
TRBD1 | TRBJ2-7 | large | TRBV27 | TGTGCCAGCAGTACACAGGGGGCAAATTACGAGCAGTACTTC | CASSTQGANYEQYF
. | TRBJ1-4 | . | TRBV30 | TGTGCCTGGAGTACGTCGGCGGGTAATGAAAAACTGTTTTTT | CAWSTSAGNEKLFF
. | TRBJ1-1 | . | TRBV7-2 | TGTGCCAGCAGCTTGCGGCAGGGGACTGAAGCTTTCTTT | CASSLRQGTEAFF
TRBD1 | TRBJ1-5 | . | TRBV30 | TGTGCCTGGAGTGACAGGGGGGGTCAGCCCCAGCATTTT | CAWSDRGGQPQHF
TRBD1 | TRBJ2-1 | . | TRBV4-1 | TGCGCCAGCAGCCAGCGGACAGGGCGAAATGAGCAGTTCTTC | CASSQRTGRNEQFF
TRBD2 | TRBJ2-3 | . | TRBV14 | TGTGCCAGCAGCCCCGGCAGCGGGAGGTCCTCGGTGCAGTATTTT | CASSPGSGRSSVQYF
. | TRBJ2-7 | . | TRBV15 | TGTGCCACCAGCATCAAAGGAGGGGCGCCCTACGAGCAGTACTTC | CATSIKGGAPYEQYF
. | TRBJ1-6 | . | TRBV14 | TGTGCCAGCAGCCAAGCAACAGGAGATAATTCACCCCTCCACTTT | CASSQATGDNSPLHF
TRBD2 | TRBJ2-7 | . | TRBV10-2 | TGCGCCAGCAGTCTGGGACTAGCGGGCGACGAGCAGTACTTC | CASSLGLAGDEQYF
. | TRBJ2-7 | . | TRBV10-3 | TGTGCCATCAGTAGAGGGCTCGACGAGCAGTACTTC | CAISRGLDEQYF